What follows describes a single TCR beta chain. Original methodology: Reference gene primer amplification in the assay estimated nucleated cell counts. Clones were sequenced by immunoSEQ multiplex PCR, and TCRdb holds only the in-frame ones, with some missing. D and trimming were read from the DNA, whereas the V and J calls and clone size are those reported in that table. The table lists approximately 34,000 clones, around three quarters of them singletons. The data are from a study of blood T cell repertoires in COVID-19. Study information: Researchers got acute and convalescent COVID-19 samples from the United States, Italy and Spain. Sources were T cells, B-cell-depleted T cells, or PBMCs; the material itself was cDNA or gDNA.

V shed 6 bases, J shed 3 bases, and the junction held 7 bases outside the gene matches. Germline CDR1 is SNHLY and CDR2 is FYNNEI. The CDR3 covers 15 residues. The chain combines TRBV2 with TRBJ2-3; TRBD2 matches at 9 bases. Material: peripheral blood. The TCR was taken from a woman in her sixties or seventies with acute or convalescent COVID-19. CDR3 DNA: TGTGCCAGCAGAAAAGCGGGAGGTCGTACAGATACGCAGTATTTT. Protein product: CASRKAGGRTDTQYF.